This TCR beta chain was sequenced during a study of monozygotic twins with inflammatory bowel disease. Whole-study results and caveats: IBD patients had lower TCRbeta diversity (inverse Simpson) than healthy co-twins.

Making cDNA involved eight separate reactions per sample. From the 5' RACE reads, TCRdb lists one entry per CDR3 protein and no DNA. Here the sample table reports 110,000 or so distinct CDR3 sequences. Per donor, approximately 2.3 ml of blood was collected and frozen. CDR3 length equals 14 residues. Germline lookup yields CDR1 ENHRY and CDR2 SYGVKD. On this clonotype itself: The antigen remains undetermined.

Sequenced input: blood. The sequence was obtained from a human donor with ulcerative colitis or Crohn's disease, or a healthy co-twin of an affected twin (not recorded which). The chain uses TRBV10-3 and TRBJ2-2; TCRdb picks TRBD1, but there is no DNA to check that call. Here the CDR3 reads CASQTDSNTGELCF.